Shown below are 17 T cell receptor beta chains from a single sample sequenced in a study of blood T cell repertoires in COVID-19. Measured with immunoSEQ multiplex PCR; TCRdb has only the in-frame clones, and not every one. The sample records about 41,000 clones, 70% to 90% being singletons. Sequenced sample: peripheral blood. The receptors come from a man in his sixties with acute or convalescent COVID-19.

This chain joins TRBV19 and TRBJ2-2; TRBD1 is a possible D gene (6 bases). Germline lookup yields CDR1 LNHDA and CDR2 SQIVND (reference sequence). Trimming removed 6 bases at V and 0 bases at J, with 8 bases between. This CDR3 has 14 residues. The CDR3 DNA is TGTGCCAGTAGGACAGGACCGAACACCGGGGAGCTGTTTTTT. Its protein is CASRTGPNTGELFF.

V gene TRBV18 combines with J gene TRBJ1-4; 7 nucleotides agree with TRBD1. CDR1 and CDR2 (germline): KGHSH, LQKENI. This CDR3 comprises 15 residues. J lost 3 bases, V lost 3 bases, and 4 bases had no gene match. CDR3: CASSPPGQSNEKLFF. In DNA, the CDR3 is TGTGCCAGCTCACCTCCGGGACAGTCTAATGAAAAACTGTTTTTT.

CDR3 coding DNA: TGTGCCAGCATCCCCTTCCAGGGGACTGAAGCTTTCTTT. This translates into CASIPFQGTEAFF. The J gene is TRBJ1-1, the V gene TRBV6-5; a weak D match, TRBD1 (6 bases). Germline values: CDR1 MNHEY, CDR2 SVGAGI. Trimming removed 7 bases from V and 5 bases from J, with 14 bases in between. CDR3 length: 13 amino acids.

V usage is TRBV5-6 and J usage is TRBJ1-5; D may be TRBD1 (5 bases). This CDR3 comprises 13 residues. Germline assignment: CDR1 SGHDT and CDR2 YYEEEE. Trimming left V 4 bases short and J 3 bases short, with 8 bases between. The CDR3 sequence is CASSDSPNQPQHF. The CDR3 bases are TGTGCCAGCAGCGACAGCCCCAATCAGCCCCAGCATTTT.

This rearrangement joins TRBV29-1 to TRBJ1-1; no firm D call. CDR1 is SQVTM, CDR2 ANQGSEA, per germline. V was pared by 4 bases and J by 6 bases, with 12 bases between. This CDR3 spans 12 amino acids. CDR3 DNA: TGCAGCGTTGTTCCGGGAAATGCTGAAGCTTTCTTT. Translated: CSVVPGNAEAFF.

In DNA form, the CDR3 reads TGTGCCAGCTCACCAGGATTATACAGGGGGCCAAGCAATGAGCAGTTCTTC. Translating it yields CASSPGLYRGPSNEQFF. The V call is TRBV18, the J call TRBJ2-1, with 9 bases that match TRBD1. The trim removed 2 bases at V and 6 bases at J, leaving 11 bases unmatched. Germline V gene lookup returns CDR1 KGHSH and CDR2 LQKENI. The CDR3 is made up of 17 amino acids.

V and J are TRBV6-5 and TRBJ2-6; D is uncertain. From germline, CDR1 is MNHEY and CDR2 SVGAGI. The CDR3 contains 13 residues. Trimming cost V 6 bases and J 2 bases, with 5 bases left between them. The CDR3 DNA reads TGTGCCAGCAGCCCAGCTGGGGCCAACGTCCTGACTTTC. Protein: CASSPAGANVLTF.

The chain employs TRBV21-1 and TRBJ2-7; TRBD1, the D gene given by the table, was not confirmed from the DNA. TRBV21-1 is a known pseudogene. The CDR3 extends over 14 amino acids. In nucleotides, the CDR3 is TGTGCCAGCAGCACCAGACAGGGGAACGGCGAGCAGTACTTC. Its protein is CASSTRQGNGEQYF.

This chain connects TRBV20-1 to TRBJ1-6; D may be TRBD1 (5 bases). The germline V gene encodes CDR1 DFQATT and CDR2 SNEGSKA (reference sequence). V was cut by 3 bases and J by 3 bases, with 12 bases left in between. There are 15 residues in the CDR3. The CDR3 region has the DNA TGCAGTGCTAGTCCCTCAGGGAACTATAATTCACCCCTCCACTTT. Protein product: CSASPSGNYNSPLHF.

The rearrangement links TRBV19 to TRBJ1-5; D not certain. Trimming shortened V by 4 bases and J by 3 bases, and 10 bases separated the two germline ends. Germline V gene data show CDR1 as LNHDA and CDR2 as SQIVND (reference sequence). The CDR3 length is 14 residues. The CDR3 loop reads CASSTSGLNQPQHF. The CDR3 DNA sequence: TGTGCCAGTAGTACTTCAGGCCTCAATCAGCCCCAGCATTTT.

This sequence joins TRBV18 and TRBJ2-7, with D possibly matching TRBD2 (6 bases). Germline V gene lookup returns CDR1 KGHSH and CDR2 LQKENI. With 0 bases removed from V and 4 bases from J, the gap between germline ends came to 10 bases. The CDR3 covers 14 residues. CDR3 DNA: TGTGCCAGCTCACCACCGGGGAGGCCGTACGAGCAGTACTTC. Amino acid sequence: CASSPPGRPYEQYF.

This chain links TRBV25-1 with TRBJ1-3; a weak D match, TRBD1 (6 bases). Germline CDR1 is MGHDK and CDR2 is SYGVNS. The CDR3 spans 16 residues. The V and J ends lost 4 bases and 0 bases respectively, with 13 bases between them. DNA of the CDR3: TGTGCCAGCAGTGCTCCCTGGGACAACTCTGGAAACACCATATATTTT. Translation gives CASSAPWDNSGNTIYF.

The chain joins TRBV7-8 to TRBJ1-1; 9 nucleotides match TRBD1. Germline V lookup: CDR1 SGHVS, CDR2 FQNEAQ. After removal of 3 bases from V and 0 bases from J, the junction contained 11 bases not matched to a gene. The CDR3 is made up of 18 amino acids. The CDR3 reads CASSFDRDRDFMNTEAFF. CDR3 nucleotides: TGTGCCAGCAGCTTCGATAGGGACAGGGATTTCATGAACACTGAAGCTTTCTTT.

The rearrangement links TRBV7-9 to TRBJ1-1; D remains unclear. This CDR3 comprises 13 residues. V was clipped by 2 bases and J by 4 bases, with 8 bases between them. From germline, CDR1 is SEHNR and CDR2 FQNEAQ (reference sequence). CDR3 bases: TGTGCCAGCAGCTTACTCCGGGGCACTGAAGCTTTCTTT. It translates to CASSLLRGTEAFF.

This clone came up a few times. The chain recombines TRBV4-1 with TRBJ2-7, with a tentative D call TRBD2 (5 bases). The CDR3 has 16 amino acids. V gave up 4 bases and J gave up 1 base, with 17 bases separating them. The germline CDR1 and CDR2 sequences are MGHRA and YSYEKL. CDR3 sequence reads: CASSLRVAGNSYEQYF. The CDR3, as DNA: TGCGCCAGCAGCCTACGCGTCGCGGGCAATTCCTACGAGCAGTACTTC.

The chain joins TRBV7-2 to TRBJ2-1, with D maybe TRBD1 (5 bases). Trimming took off 1 base at V and 0 bases at J, with 7 bases between the two ends. Germline V gene lookup returns CDR1 SGHTA and CDR2 FQGNSA. The CDR3 sequence is 15 residues long. CDR3 sequence reads: CASSLEGFSYNEQFF. CDR3 bases: TGTGCCAGCAGCTTAGAGGGGTTCTCCTACAATGAGCAGTTCTTC.

V is TRBV21-1 and J is TRBJ2-5; TRBD1 was called by the table and not checked on the DNA. TRBV21-1 is designated a pseudogene. The CDR3 loop spans 19 amino acids. CDR3 DNA sequence: TGTGCCAGCAGCACGGGCCTGAACAGGGGACCCCCTAATCCAGAGACCCAGTACTTC. Protein product: CASSTGLNRGPPNPETQYF.